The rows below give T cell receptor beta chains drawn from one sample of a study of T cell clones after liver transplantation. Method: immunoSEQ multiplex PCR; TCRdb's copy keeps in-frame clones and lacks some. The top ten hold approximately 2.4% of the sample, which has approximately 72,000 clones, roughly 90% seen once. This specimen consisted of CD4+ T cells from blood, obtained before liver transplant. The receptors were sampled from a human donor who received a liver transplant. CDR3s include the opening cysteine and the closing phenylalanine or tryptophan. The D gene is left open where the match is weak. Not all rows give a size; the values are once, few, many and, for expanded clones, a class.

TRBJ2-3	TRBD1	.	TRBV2	CASTRDRGTDTQYF	TGTGCCAGCACCCGGGACAGGGGTACAGATACGCAGTATTTT
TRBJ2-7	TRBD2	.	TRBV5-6	CASSQPGLAGYEQYF	TGTGCCAGCAGTCAACCGGGACTAGCGGGCTACGAGCAGTACTTC
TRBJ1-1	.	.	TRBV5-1	CASRDSGMNTEAFF	TGCGCCAGCAGGGACAGCGGGATGAACACTGAAGCTTTCTTT
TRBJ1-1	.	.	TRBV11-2	CASSLAGRTEAFF	TGTGCCAGCAGCTTAGCGGGGCGCACTGAAGCTTTCTTT
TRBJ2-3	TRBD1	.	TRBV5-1	CASTGTGGGGSTDTQYF	TGCGCCAGCACTGGGACAGGGGGCGGTGGTAGCACAGATACGCAGTATTTT
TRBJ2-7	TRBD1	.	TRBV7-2	CASNGQGVSYEQYF	TGTGCCAGCAACGGACAGGGGGTATCGTACGAGCAGTACTTC
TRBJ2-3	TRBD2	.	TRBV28	CASTYLGLAGEGSTDTQYF	TGTGCCAGCACCTATTTGGGACTAGCGGGAGAGGGTAGCACAGATACGCAGTATTTT
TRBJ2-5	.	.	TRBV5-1	CASSLGTSEETQYF	TGCGCCAGCAGCCTCGGGACCTCGGAGGAGACCCAGTACTTC
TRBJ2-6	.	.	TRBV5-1	CASSSGPGANVLTF	TGCGCCAGCAGCTCAGGACCTGGGGCCAACGTCCTGACTTTC
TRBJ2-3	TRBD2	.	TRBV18	CASSPLGTSGTDTQYF	TGTGCCAGCTCCCCTCTTGGGACTAGCGGCACAGATACGCAGTATTTT
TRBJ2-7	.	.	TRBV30	CAWSSPGTASYEQYF	TGTGCCTGGAGTTCCCCAGGGACTGCGTCCTACGAGCAGTACTTC
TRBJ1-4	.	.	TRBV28	CASSDEGRDEKLFF	TGTGCCAGCAGTGACGAGGGAAGGGATGAAAAACTGTTTTTT
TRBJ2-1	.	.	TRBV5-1	CASSLDIPTNEQFF	TGCGCCAGCAGCTTGGATATCCCCACCAATGAGCAGTTCTTC
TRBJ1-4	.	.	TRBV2	CASSIRSTNEKLFF	TGTGCCAGCTCTATACGATCAACTAATGAAAAACTGTTTTTT
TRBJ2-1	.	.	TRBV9	CASSPRHRENEQFF	TGTGCCAGCAGCCCTCGACACAGGGAAAATGAGCAGTTCTTC
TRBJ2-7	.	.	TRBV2	CASREGLDEQYF	TGTGCCAGCAGAGAGGGACTCGACGAGCAGTACTTC
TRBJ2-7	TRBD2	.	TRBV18	CASSPEGGGYEQYF	TGTGCCAGCTCACCGGAAGGCGGGGGCTACGAGCAGTACTTC
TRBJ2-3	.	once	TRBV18	CASSRQSDTDTQYF	TGTGCCAGCTCACGCCAGAGTGACACAGATACGCAGTATTTT
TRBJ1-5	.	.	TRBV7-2	CASSLVEESNQPQHF	TGTGCCAGCAGCTTAGTTGAGGAAAGCAATCAGCCCCAGCATTTT